These T cell receptor beta chains were read from a single sample in a study of blood T cell repertoires in COVID-19. Libraries were prepared by immunoSEQ multiplex PCR; TCRdb keeps only in-frame clonotypes and omits some of them. Among around 160,000 clones listed, approximately 91% were seen once. Sequences were obtained from peripheral blood. The receptors were sampled from a man aged 18 to 29 with acute or convalescent COVID-19. Both conserved end residues are part of each CDR3. Each record gives: D gene, V gene, clone size, J gene, CDR3 protein, CDR3 DNA. D genes are given only for firm matches. Part of the rows lack a size; the others show once, few, many or a class for expanded clones.

>.|TRBV5-4|.|TRBJ1-2
CASSLGSNYGYTF
TGTGCCAGCAGCTTGGGCAGTAACTATGGCTACACCTTC
>.|TRBV19|.|TRBJ1-2
CASSISQLYGYTF
TGTGCCAGTAGTATCTCACAGCTCTATGGCTACACCTTC
>TRBD1|TRBV15|.|TRBJ2-1
CATSRDRAGGLEQFF
TGTGCCACCAGCAGAGATCGAGCAGGGGGCCTTGAGCAGTTCTTC
>.|TRBV9|.|TRBJ1-3
CASSVEDSSGNTIYF
TGTGCCAGCAGCGTAGAGGACTCCTCTGGAAACACCATATATTTT
>.|TRBV6-5|.|TRBJ2-3
CASSQGWSTDTQYF
TGTGCCAGCAGTCAGGGTTGGAGCACAGATACGCAGTATTTT
>TRBD1|TRBV5-1|.|TRBJ1-5
CASSSTGLGQPQHF
TGCGCCAGCAGCTCGACAGGGTTGGGCCAGCCCCAGCATTTT
>.|TRBV5-6|.|TRBJ2-7
CASSRGVSGQYF
TGTGCCAGCAGCCGCGGGGTTTCGGGGCAGTACTTC
>TRBD1|TRBV12-5|.|TRBJ1-4
CASGWTTGIETNEKLFF
TGTGCTAGTGGTTGGACGACAGGGATAGAAACTAATGAAAAACTGTTTTTT
>TRBD2|TRBV3-1/TRBV3-2|.|TRBJ2-1
CASSREGLAGNNEQFF
TGTGCCAGCAGCCGAGAGGGCCTAGCGGGAAACAATGAGCAGTTCTTC
>.|TRBV27|few|TRBJ1-2
CASRRLLGGYGYTF
TGTGCCAGCAGGCGACTATTAGGAGGATATGGCTACACCTTC
>.|TRBV18|.|TRBJ1-1
CASLPTEMNTEAFF
TGTGCCAGCTTACCGACAGAGATGAACACTGAAGCTTTCTTT
>TRBD2|TRBV5-1|.|TRBJ2-1
CASTITEAGGPSEQFF
TGCGCCAGCACCATAACTGAGGCGGGAGGGCCGAGTGAGCAGTTCTTC
>TRBD1|TRBV30|.|TRBJ1-2
CAGTGDSSIVNYGYTF
TGTGCGGGGACAGGGGACTCAAGTATTGTAAACTATGGCTACACCTTC
>TRBD2|TRBV9|few|TRBJ2-3
CASSVAGGSDTQYF
TGTGCCAGCAGCGTAGCGGGAGGATCGGATACGCAGTATTTT
>.|TRBV3-1/TRBV3-2|.|TRBJ2-3
CASSQGTSTDTQYF
TGTGCCAGCAGCCAGGGGACTAGCACAGATACGCAGTATTTT
>TRBD1|TRBV19|.|TRBJ2-6
CASSSGQVFSGANVLTF
TGTGCCAGTAGTTCGGGACAGGTGTTCTCTGGGGCCAACGTCCTGACTTTC
>.|TRBV5-1|.|TRBJ1-3
CASSLEGLLGTIYF
TGCGCCAGCAGCTTGGAGGGACTCCTAGGCACCATATATTTT